What follows is one T cell receptor beta chain and its context. The source of the sample is a study of blood T cell repertoires in COVID-19. Study-level background: The samples span acute and convalescent COVID-19 from the United States, Italy and Spain.

In the original analysis: Researchers report that nucleated cell counts were estimated from reference gene primer amplification. Profiled with immunoSEQ multiplex PCR; TCRdb holds only in-frame clones, not every one. V and J calls plus clone size are reproduced from that table; the DNA served to infer D and trimming. Of about 30,000 clones listed, roughly 90% were seen once; the top ten hold approximately 41%. J was trimmed by 2 bases and V by 5 bases; bases with no gene match: 6. The CDR3 covers 16 residues. CDR1 is SGHTA and CDR2 is FQGNSA in the germline V gene. The sequence came from a man between 60 and 75 years old with active or convalescent COVID-19. The sequencing sample was made of peripheral blood. The V and J genes are TRBV7-2 and TRBJ2-3, with 11 bases aligning to TRBD2. CDR3 region: CASSVSSGRATDTQYF. The CDR3 DNA is TGTGCCAGCAGCGTTAGTAGCGGGAGGGCCACAGATACGCAGTATTTT.